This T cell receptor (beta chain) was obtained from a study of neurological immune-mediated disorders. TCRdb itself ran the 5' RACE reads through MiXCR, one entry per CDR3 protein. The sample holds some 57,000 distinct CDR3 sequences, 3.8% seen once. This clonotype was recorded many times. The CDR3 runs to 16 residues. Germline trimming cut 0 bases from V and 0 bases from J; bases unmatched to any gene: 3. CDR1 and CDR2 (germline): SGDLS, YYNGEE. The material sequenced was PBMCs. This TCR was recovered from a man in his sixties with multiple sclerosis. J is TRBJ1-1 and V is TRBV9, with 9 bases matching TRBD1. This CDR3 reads CASSVGQGGMNTEAFF. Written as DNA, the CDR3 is TGTGCCAGCAGCGTAGGACAGGGGGGAATGAACACTGAAGCTTTCTTT.